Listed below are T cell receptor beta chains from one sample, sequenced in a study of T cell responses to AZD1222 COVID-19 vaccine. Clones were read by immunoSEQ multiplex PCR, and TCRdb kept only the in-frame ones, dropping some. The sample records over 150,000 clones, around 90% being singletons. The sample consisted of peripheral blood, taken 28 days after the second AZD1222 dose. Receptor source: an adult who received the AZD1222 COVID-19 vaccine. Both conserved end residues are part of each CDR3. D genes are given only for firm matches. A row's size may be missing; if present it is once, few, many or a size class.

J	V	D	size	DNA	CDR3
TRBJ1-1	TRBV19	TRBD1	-	TGTGCCAGTGTGACAGGGTTTGCTGAAGCTTTCTTT	CASVTGFAEAFF
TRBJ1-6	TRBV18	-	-	TGTGCCAGCTGCCGGATCCCCTCGGATAATTCACCCCTCCACTTT	CASCRIPSDNSPLHF
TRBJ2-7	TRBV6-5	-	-	TGTGCCAGCAGTTACGGAACAGGGTCGGGCCACTACGAGCAGTACTTC	CASSYGTGSGHYEQYF
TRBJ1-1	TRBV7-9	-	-	TGTGCCAGCAGCTCGATGGGGAAACCGAACACTGAAGCTTTCTTT	CASSSMGKPNTEAFF
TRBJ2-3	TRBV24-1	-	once	TGTGCCACCAGTGAGACTAGCACAGATACGCAGTATTTT	CATSETSTDTQYF
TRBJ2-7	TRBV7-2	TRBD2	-	TGTGCCAGCAGCTTAGCGGCTAGCGGGAGGGCACCATACGAGCAGTACTTC	CASSLAASGRAPYEQYF
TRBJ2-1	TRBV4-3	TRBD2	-	TGCGCCAGCAGCCCGGGACTAGCGGGGGGGCGAAGCGGCAATGAGCAGTTCTTC	CASSPGLAGGRSGNEQFF
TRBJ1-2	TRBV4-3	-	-	TGCGCCAGCAGCCAAGAGGCAGGCTCCGCTAACTATGGCTACACCTTC	CASSQEAGSANYGYTF
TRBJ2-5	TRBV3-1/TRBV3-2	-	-	TGTGCCAGCAGCCTCGGCGAGACCCAGTACTTC	CASSLGETQYF
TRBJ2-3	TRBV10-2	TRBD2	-	TGCGCCAGCAGTCGAGCGGGGGGAGCAGATACGCAGTATTTT	CASSRAGGADTQYF
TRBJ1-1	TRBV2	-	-	TGTGCCAGCAGTGAGTGGGCTATAGTAAACACTGAAGCTTTCTTT	CASSEWAIVNTEAFF
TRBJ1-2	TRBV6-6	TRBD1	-	TGTGCCAGCAGTTATACCGGGACAGGAGGTTATGGCTACACCTTC	CASSYTGTGGYGYTF
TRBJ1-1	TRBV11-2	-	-	TGTGCCAGCAGCTTAGCAGGGCTTATGGTCACTGAAGCTTTCTTT	CASSLAGLMVTEAFF
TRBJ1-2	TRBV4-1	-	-	TGCGCCAGCAGCCAAGAGTCGGGCAGGGCGAAGGCTAACTATGGCTACACCTTC	CASSQESGRAKANYGYTF
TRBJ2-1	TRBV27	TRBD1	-	TGTGCCAGCAGCCGTCCCGGGACAGGGCCCAATGAGCAGTTCTTC	CASSRPGTGPNEQFF
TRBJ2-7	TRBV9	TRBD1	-	TGTGCCAGCAGCACGGGGACAGGGCCCTACGAGCAGTACTTC	CASSTGTGPYEQYF
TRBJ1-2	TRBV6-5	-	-	TGTGCCAGCTCGGGCAGCTATGGCTACACCTTC	CASSGSYGYTF